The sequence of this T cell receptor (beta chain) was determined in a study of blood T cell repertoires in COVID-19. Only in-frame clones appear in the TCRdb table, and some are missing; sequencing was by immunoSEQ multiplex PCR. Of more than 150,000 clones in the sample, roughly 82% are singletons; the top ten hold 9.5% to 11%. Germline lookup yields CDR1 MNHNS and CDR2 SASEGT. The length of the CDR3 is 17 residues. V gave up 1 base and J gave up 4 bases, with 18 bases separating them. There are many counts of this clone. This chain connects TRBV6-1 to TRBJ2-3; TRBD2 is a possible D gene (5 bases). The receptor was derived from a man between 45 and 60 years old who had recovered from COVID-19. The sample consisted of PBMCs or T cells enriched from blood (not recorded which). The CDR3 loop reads CASSEEPAGLYADTQYF. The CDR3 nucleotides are TGTGCCAGCAGTGAAGAACCCGCGGGCTTATACGCAGATACGCAGTATTTT.